Below are 21 T cell receptor beta chains sequenced from a single sample in a study of blood T cells in healthy people across ages. Alongside a J-beta primer mix, a sample-barcoded 5' primer served in a second PCR lasting about 7 to 12 cycles. One entry per CDR3 protein, called by TCRdb with MiXCR from the 5' RACE reads. The sample holds 630,000 or so distinct CDR3 sequences; approximately 30% are singletons and the top ten take 15% to 19%. Material: blood. Source of these receptors: a woman older than 75 in good health.

This clonotype was picked up many times. The chain links TRBV7-9 to TRBJ2-1; D is possibly TRBD1 (5 bases). CDR3 size: 16 residues. Looked up from germline, CDR1 is SEHNR and CDR2 is FQNEAQ (reference sequence). V lost 5 bases to trimming and J lost 8 bases, with 22 bases between them. The CDR3 bases are TGTGCCAGCAGCCCCCGATCGACAGTCCTGAATCATGAGCAGTTCTTC. Translation gives CASSPRSTVLNHEQFF.

The chain joins TRBV4-1 to TRBJ1-4, with a tentative D call TRBD1 (5 bases). Germline V gene lookup returns CDR1 MGHRA and CDR2 YSYEKL. V was pared by 0 bases and J by 4 bases, with 18 bases between. The CDR3 length is 18 residues. This CDR3 reads CASSQDVPPSGHNEKLFF. The DNA of the CDR3 is TGCGCCAGCAGCCAAGATGTCCCCCCATCGGGGCATAATGAAAAACTGTTTTTT.

This clonotype was observed at least ten times. The chain combines TRBV4-3 with TRBJ1-1; D perhaps matches TRBD1 (6 bases). V gave up 4 bases and J gave up 1 base, with 10 bases separating them. CDR1 and CDR2 from the germline V gene are LGHNA and YSLEER. This CDR3 contains 14 residues. CDR3 sequence: CASSLQTGNTEAFF. As DNA, the CDR3 is TGCGCCAGCAGCCTTCAGACAGGGAACACTGAAGCTTTCTTT.

Notes on this clonotype: A read error is possible here, since a much larger clone lies one base away. This rearrangement joins TRBV7-2 to TRBJ2-3; 12 bases match TRBD2. Germline CDR1 SGHTA, CDR2 FQGNSA. The CDR3 is 16 amino acids. DNA for the CDR3: TGTGCCTGCAGCTCCCATGGACTAGCGGGGACAGATACGCAGTATTTT. Translating it yields CACSSHGLAGTDTQYF.

The chain joins TRBV25-1 to TRBJ2-1; D remains unclear. CDR1 and CDR2 from the germline V gene are MGHDK and SYGVNS. The CDR3 length is 15 residues. V lost 5 bases and J 10 bases, leaving 21 bases between the germline ends. CDR3: CASSSVSGRPNEQFF. DNA for the CDR3: TGTGCCAGCAGTTCCGTTTCAGGACGCCCAAACGAGCAGTTCTTC. The whole variable domain, filled in from reference TRBV25-1 and TRBJ2-1, reads EADIYQTPRYLVIGTGKKITLECSQTMGHDKMYWYQQDPGMELHLIHYSYGVNSTEKGDLSSESTVSRIRTEHFPLTLESARPSHTSQYLCASSSVSGRPNEQFFGPGTRLTVL.

The chain carries TRBV20-1 and TRBJ2-1; D might be TRBD2 (6 bases). This CDR3 contains 14 residues. V dropped 4 bases and J dropped 3 bases, with 13 bases sitting between them. Per germline, CDR1 DFQATT and CDR2 SNEGSKA (reference sequence). The CDR3 region is CSATLAPRYNEQFF. Written as DNA, the CDR3 is TGCAGTGCTACTCTAGCGCCACGCTACAATGAGCAGTTCTTC.

Many counts were recorded for this clonotype. The chain combines TRBV6-2 or TRBV6-3 with TRBJ2-7, with 10 bases aligning to TRBD1. The J segment lost 4 bases and the V segment lost 4 bases, leaving 4 bases of the junction unmatched. This CDR3 comprises 14 residues. The germline V gene encodes CDR1 MNHEY and CDR2 SVGEGT. The CDR3 DNA follows: TGTGCCAGCAGTTTGACAGGGGGCTTATACGAGCAGTACTTC. Protein: CASSLTGGLYEQYF.

The gene calls are TRBV10-3 and TRBJ2-1; 8 bases align to TRBD1. Trimming at V came to 6 bases and at J to 6 bases, leaving 4 bases not matched to a gene. There are 13 residues in the CDR3. Germline loops: CDR1 ENHRY, CDR2 SYGVKD. CDR3 DNA: TGTGCCATCAGCTCAGACAGGGGCAATGAGCAGTTCTTC. Amino acid sequence: CAISSDRGNEQFF.

The rearrangement links TRBV6-1 to TRBJ1-2; 7 positions agree with TRBD1. CDR3 size: 15 residues. The V gene end was trimmed by 8 bases and the J gene end by 7 bases; junction bases not matched to a gene: 16. Germline CDR1 is MNHNS and CDR2 is SASEGT. The CDR3 DNA is TGTGCCAGCGTGGGCCGACAGGGAGATCTCAGTGGCTACACCTTC. Its translation: CASVGRQGDLSGYTF.

The chain is built from TRBV15 and TRBJ1-1; D is uncertain. Germline loops: CDR1 LNHNV, CDR2 YYDKDF (reference sequence). Deletions cut 4 bases from V and 2 bases from J, with 14 bases between. CDR3 size: 15 residues. The CDR3 here is CATSIAVGGNTEAFF. DNA of the CDR3: TGTGCCACCAGCATAGCGGTCGGAGGAAACACTGAAGCTTTCTTT.

This clonotype was seen at least ten times. This chain joins TRBV6-1 and TRBJ2-7; no firm D call. This CDR3 is built from 14 residues. Trimming removed 3 bases from V and 0 bases from J, with 9 bases in between. The germline V gene encodes CDR1 MNHNS and CDR2 SASEGT. CDR3: CASSDPLGSYEQYF. The CDR3 DNA follows: TGTGCCAGCAGTGACCCACTCGGCTCCTACGAGCAGTACTTC.

This clonotype came up many times. This chain uses TRBV6-5 with TRBJ1-2; 10 positions match TRBD1. The CDR3 runs to 13 residues. Trimming cost V 5 bases and J 8 bases; bases outside gene matches: 5. Per the germline V gene, CDR1 is MNHEY and CDR2 is SVGAGI. The CDR3 DNA is TGTGCCAGCAGTGGGTGGGACAGGGGAGGCTACACCTTC. Encoded protein: CASSGWDRGGYTF.

This clonotype showed up just a few times. The V and J genes are TRBV11-2 and TRBJ2-7; D is unresolved. The CDR3 is made up of 14 amino acids. CDR1 is SGHAT, CDR2 FQNNGV, per germline. V shed 0 bases and J shed 4 bases, with 10 bases lying between them. The CDR3 DNA is TGTGCCAGCAGCTTAGAGGCAGGATGGTACGAGCAGTACTTC. It is translated as CASSLEAGWYEQYF.

The chain employs TRBV6-5 and TRBJ1-6; D remains unclear. The length of the CDR3 is 18 residues. Per germline, CDR1 MNHEY and CDR2 SVGAGI. V was shortened by 0 bases and J by 1 base, with 13 bases between the two germline ends. The DNA of the CDR3 is TGTGCCAGCAGTTACTCGAGACACAGTGCTTCCTATAATTCACCCCTCCACTTT. Encoded protein: CASSYSRHSASYNSPLHF.

V usage is TRBV7-2 and J usage is TRBJ2-1, with D perhaps matching TRBD2 (7 bases). The CDR3 is 15 amino acids. The germline V gene encodes CDR1 SGHTA and CDR2 FQGNSA. V was cut by 5 bases and J by 10 bases, with 21 bases left in between. The CDR3 spells CASSPTGGGSYEQFF. In DNA, the CDR3 is TGTGCCAGCAGCCCTACGGGGGGCGGCTCCTACGAGCAGTTCTTC. Filled out from reference TRBV7-2 and TRBJ2-1, the complete variable domain reads GAGVSQSPSNKVTEKGKDVELRCDPISGHTALYWYRQSLGQGLEFLIYFQGNSAPDKSGLPSDRFSAERTGGSVSTLTIQRTQQEDSAVYLCASSPTGGGSYEQFFGPGTRLTVL.

About this clonotype itself: A read error may explain this, as a much larger clone is one base away. The CDR3 does not close with the conserved phenylalanine or tryptophan, likely indicating a read error. The chain has TRBV7-2 and TRBJ1-2; 7 nucleotides align to TRBD1. Germline V gene sequence: CDR1 SGHTA, CDR2 FQGNSA. This CDR3 is 14 amino acids long. The V segment lost 1 base and the J segment 5 bases; nucleotides outside the gene matches: 4. This CDR3 reads CASSLGQGPYGYTC. CDR3 bases: TGTGCCAGCAGCTTAGGACAGGGACCGTATGGCTACACCTGC.

The V gene is TRBV21-1, the J gene TRBJ1-1; the D call of TRBD1 is as the table states it, not checked on the DNA. TRBV21-1 is shown as a pseudogene. The CDR3 loop spans 14 amino acids. CDR3 amino acids: CASSLGGVIAEAFF. In nucleotides, the CDR3 is TGTGCCAGCAGCCTTGGGGGGGTAATTGCTGAAGCTTTCTTT.

The rearrangement links TRBV18 to TRBJ1-1, with D hard to call. Germline CDR1 and CDR2: KGHSH and LQKENI. V lost 3 bases, J lost 5 bases, and 16 bases lay in between. The CDR3 has 15 residues. The CDR3 here is CASSPDLSPGTEAFF. CDR3 DNA sequence: TGTGCCAGCTCACCGGACCTTTCTCCGGGAACTGAAGCTTTCTTT.

Comment on this clonotype: A much larger clone lies one base from this, so it may be a read error. The rearrangement joins TRBV10-3 to TRBJ2-3; D might be TRBD2 (6 bases). Per the germline V gene, CDR1 is ENHRY and CDR2 is SYGVKD. CDR3 size: 13 residues. Trimming shortened V by 2 bases and J by 6 bases, and 9 bases separated the two germline ends. The CDR3 sequence is CAISEAEGDTQYF. CDR3 DNA: TGTGCCATCAGTGAGGCGGAGGGGGATACGCAGTATTTT.

Many counts were recorded for this clonotype. The CDR3, as DNA: TGCAGTGCTAGAGTACCCCCCCACTGGGAGACCCAGTACTTC. It is translated as CSARVPPHWETQYF. The rearrangement joins TRBV20-1 to TRBJ2-5; the D is unclear. Germline V lookup: CDR1 DFQATT, CDR2 SNEGSKA (reference sequence). This CDR3 is 14 amino acids long. The V gene lost 1 base and the J gene lost 5 bases, with 14 bases spanning the gap.

This chain uses TRBV11-2 with TRBJ2-1, with 10 bases fitting TRBD2. The V gene end was trimmed by 5 bases and the J gene end by 13 bases; junction bases not matched to a gene: 8. In germline, CDR1 is SGHAT, CDR2 FQNNGV. This CDR3 spans 13 amino acids. The CDR3 protein is CASSSGLAETQFF. CDR3 bases: TGTGCCAGCAGCAGCGGACTAGCGGAGACCCAGTTCTTC.